This TCR beta chain was captured by sequencing in a study of identical twins listed by TCRdb under 2016. With respect to the entire study: The study deep-sequenced TCR alpha and beta repertoires from monozygotic twins, unrelated adults of various ages and cord blood to test whether fetal clonotypes persist. To rule out contamination, the twin experiments were replicated at different times with different library preparation protocols. What the research found in general, with its limitations: Fewer insertions were carried by abundant cord blood beta clonotypes; a weaker similar trend was observed in young adult naive repertoires, while no such trend was observed in memory repertoires. Compared with coincidental sharing between unrelated individuals, out-of-frame TCR alpha sequences shared between twins showed an excess of sequences with low generation probability. In beta out-of-frame sequences, excess twin sharing was weaker, because having fewer shared sequences lowered the signal-to-noise ratio. Out-of-frame TCR alpha sharing in monozygotic twins was systematically underestimated by recombination models, whereas sharing between unrelated individuals was in agreement with the recombination models. Because the same donors could not be followed over many years, the conclusions depended on cross-sectional statistical analysis. Zero-insertion analyses could be partly confounded by invariant T cells such as MAIT and iNKT, though diverse VJ usage argued against such confounding for most clonotypes.

Every donor in the study was a healthy Caucasian. Three pairs of female monozygotic twins, all aged about 18 to 29 years, made up the twin cohort. Miltenyi CD45RO+ enrichment and human naive T-cell isolation kits were used to isolate memory (CD45RO+) and naive T cells from PBMC. Sequences SSHAT (CDR1) and FNYEAQ (CDR2) are obtained from the germline V gene (reference sequence). Spanning cysteine to phenylalanine, the CDR3 consists of 15 amino acids. Solely the CDR3 DNA is kept, with 45 bases framed from the first base. Trimming leaves V shorter by 1 base and J shorter by 2 bases, with the junction holding 4 bases beyond the gene matches. Libraries were constructed by 5' RACE. Sequencing relied on an Illumina HiSeq 2000. Template switching added a universal primer binding site, and the final cDNA carried a unique molecular identifier that allowed TCR cDNA molecules to be counted accurately. First-strand cDNA for TCR alpha and beta chains was synthesized from specific primers in the conserved constant-segment region. Each cDNA library was double barcoded, with a SMART-Mk sample barcode plus Illumina barcodes, to control for contamination. TruSeq adapter sequences, together with Illumina sample barcodes, were added in two successive PCR steps. The Illumina HiSeq platform was used with custom primers to sequence TCR alpha and beta cDNA libraries. The authors' pipeline ran thus. Raw reads were processed with MiGEC to extract unique molecular identifiers, and MiXCR was used to determine CDR3 positions. Recombination models were inferred per individual with the repgenHMM and IGoR tools using an EM algorithm. Shared clonotypes were analyzed with the tcR package in R, and sharing was normalized by the product of cloneset sizes. To study raw recombination free of thymic and clonal selection effects, out-of-frame nonproductive sequences were analyzed. TCRdb itself trimmed the public reads at Q25 with fastp, ran MiXCR and retained productive beta chains. Rows matching on CDR3 protein sequence are summarized as one entry with the most common DNA and genes. The V and J calls and clone size are TCRdb's, not the authors'. The sample table records roughly 240,000 distinct CDR3 sequences; about 7% of these occur just once. The ten most abundant clones make up approximately 3.7% of the sample.

About this clonotype: The target of this receptor is not known. No clone much larger than this one lies a single base away; base qualities are absent.

These same data were also listed under a study on yellow fever vaccine responses in identical twins. The second publication reports: According to the authors, the vaccine-induced T cell response in identical twins seemed to be partly convergent and partly specific to each individual. Focusing on identical twins, the study followed the T cell clones that responded to the vaccine, and did so with precision.

The source material was memory (CD45RO+) T cells sorted from blood. Taken with the paper, the label for cell subset or site translates to: CD45RO+ enriched T cells. The chain is made from TRBV7-7 and TRBJ2-7, with 8 bases aligning to TRBD1. This receptor was taken from a woman aged 18 to 35 in good health. The CDR3 amino acid sequence is: CASSLDRRGPYEQYF. The DNA sequence is TGTGCCAGCAGCTTAGATCGCAGGGGGCCCTACGAGCAGTACTTC. Where the CDR3 stops, the reference TRBV7-7 and TRBJ2-7 genes take over; the full variable domain is GAGVSQSPRYKVTKRGQDVTLRCDPISSHATLYWYQQALGQGPEFLTYFNYEAQPDKSGLPSDRFSAERPEGSISTLTIQRTEQRDSAMYRCASSLDRRGPYEQYFGPGTRLTVT.